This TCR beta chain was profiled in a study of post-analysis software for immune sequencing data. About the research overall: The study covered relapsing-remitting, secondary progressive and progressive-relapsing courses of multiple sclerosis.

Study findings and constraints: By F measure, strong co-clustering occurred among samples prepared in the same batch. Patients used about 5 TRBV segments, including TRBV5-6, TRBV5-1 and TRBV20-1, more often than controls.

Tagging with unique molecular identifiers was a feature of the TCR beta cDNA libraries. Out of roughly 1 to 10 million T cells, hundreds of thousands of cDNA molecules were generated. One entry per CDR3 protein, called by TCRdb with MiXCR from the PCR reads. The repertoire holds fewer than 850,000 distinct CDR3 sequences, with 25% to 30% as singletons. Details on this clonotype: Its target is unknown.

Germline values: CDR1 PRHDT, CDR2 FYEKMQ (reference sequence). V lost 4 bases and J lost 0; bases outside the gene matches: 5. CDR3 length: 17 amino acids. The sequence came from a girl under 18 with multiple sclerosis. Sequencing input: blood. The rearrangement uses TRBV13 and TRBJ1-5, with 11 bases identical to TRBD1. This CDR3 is CASSYGTGGNSNQPQHF. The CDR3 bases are TGTGCCAGCAGCTACGGGACAGGGGGAAATAGCAATCAGCCCCAGCATTTT.